Following are 28 T cell receptor beta chains from one sample sequenced in a study of cytomegalovirus exposure and HLA in healthy donors. Primers included in the PCR were 60 Vbeta and 13 Jbeta primers. Profiled with immunoSEQ multiplex PCR; TCRdb holds only in-frame clones, not every one. The table includes more than 100,000 clones, about three fifths detected once. The sequenced material came from PBMCs. The receptors shown here come from a middle-aged man in good health and CMV-seropositive.

The chain links TRBV6-4 to TRBJ2-2, with 8 bases identical to TRBD2. CDR1 is MRHNA, CDR2 SNTAGT, per germline. J was trimmed by 3 bases and V by 4 bases; bases with no gene match: 7. The CDR3 is 16 residues long. The CDR3 region is CASSVRAGVDTGELFF. CDR3 sequence (DNA): TGTGCCAGCAGTGTCAGAGCGGGAGTAGACACCGGGGAGCTGTTTTTT.

This clone was recorded once. The chain carries TRBV15 and TRBJ2-3; 7 bases are a match to TRBD1. Looked up from germline, CDR1 is LNHNV and CDR2 is YYDKDF (reference sequence). J lost 0 bases, V lost 4 bases, and 4 bases had no gene match. The CDR3 runs to 15 residues. In DNA, the CDR3 is TGTGCCACCAGCATCTACAGGGGAAGCACAGATACGCAGTATTTT. Its protein is CATSIYRGSTDTQYF.

The gene calls are TRBV6-5 and TRBJ2-3, with TRBD1 matching 7 bases. CDR3 size: 15 residues. Germline V gene sequence: CDR1 MNHEY, CDR2 SVGAGI. V dropped 7 bases and J dropped 0; count of bases not matched to a gene: 7. The CDR3 DNA is TGTGCCAGCACCCACGTCAGGGGGAGCACAGATACGCAGTATTTT. This translates into CASTHVRGSTDTQYF.

The chain joins TRBV30 to TRBJ2-7, with 7 bases aligning to TRBD2. V trimming: 0 bases; J trimming: 5 bases; junction bases outside the gene matches: 7. Germline CDR1 GTSNPN, CDR2 SVGIG (reference sequence). CDR3 length: 14 residues. CDR3 nucleotide sequence: TGTGCCTGGAGTGTAAAGGCGGGAGTCAACGAGCAGTACTTC. This encodes CAWSVKAGVNEQYF.

The V and J genes are TRBV7-3 and TRBJ2-2, with D possibly being TRBD2 (6 bases). This CDR3 region has 16 residues. The germline V gene encodes CDR1 SGHTA and CDR2 FQGTGA. The ends were cut back, 5 bases at V and 1 base at J, with 14 bases in the middle. The CDR3, as DNA: TGTGCCAGCAGCCATGGACTGCGGGGGAACACCGGGGAGCTGTTTTTT. Its protein is CASSHGLRGNTGELFF.

V gene TRBV7-2 combines with J gene TRBJ2-6; D unclear. This CDR3 is 13 amino acids long. The germline V gene encodes CDR1 SGHTA and CDR2 FQGNSA. V lost 5 bases and J 2 bases, leaving 4 bases between the germline ends. The DNA of the CDR3 is TGTGCCAGCAGCCTTACTGGGGCCAACGTCCTGACTTTC. Amino acid sequence: CASSLTGANVLTF.

The chain carries TRBV5-1 and TRBJ2-1, with 8 positions matching TRBD1. Germline CDR1 and CDR2: SGHRS and YFSETQ. The trim removed 0 bases at V and 7 bases at J, leaving 6 bases unmatched. The length of the CDR3 is 15 residues. CDR3: CASSLVPGQVNEQFF. In DNA form, the CDR3 reads TGCGCCAGCAGCTTGGTCCCGGGACAGGTAAATGAGCAGTTCTTC.

This clone came up a few times. V and J are TRBV18 and TRBJ1-3, with 9 bases aligning to TRBD1. V lost 3 bases and J lost 2; bases outside the gene matches: 5. The CDR3 contains 16 residues. Germline V CDR1 and CDR2: KGHSH, LQKENI. In nucleotides, the CDR3 is TGTGCCAGCTCACCTGGACAGGGGTCGGCTGGAAACACCATATATTTT. Its protein product is CASSPGQGSAGNTIYF.

This clone was recorded once. The V and J genes are TRBV7-2 and TRBJ1-5; tentative D call: TRBD1 (5 bases). Germline V gene sequence: CDR1 SGHTA, CDR2 FQGNSA. Trimming shortened V by 3 bases and J by 3 bases, and 12 bases separated the two germline ends. The CDR3 is 15 amino acids. CDR3 in DNA: TGTGCCAGCAGCTTGGGGGGTCAAACCAATCAGCCCCAGCATTTT. This translates into CASSLGGQTNQPQHF. Drawing the rest from reference TRBV7-2 and TRBJ1-5, the complete variable domain is GAGVSQSPSNKVTEKGKDVELRCDPISGHTALYWYRQSLGQGLEFLIYFQGNSAPDKSGLPSDRFSAERTGGSVSTLTIQRTQQEDSAVYLCASSLGGQTNQPQHFGDGTRLSIL.

V and J are TRBV7-9 and TRBJ2-7; 11 positions match TRBD1. The junction had 10 bases not matched to a gene; V was cut back by 5 bases and J by 4 bases. Germline V gene lookup returns CDR1 SEHNR and CDR2 FQNEAQ (reference sequence). The CDR3 covers 16 residues. CDR3 amino acids: CASSPLGQGAWYEQYF. The CDR3 region has the DNA TGTGCCAGCAGCCCGCTCGGACAGGGGGCATGGTACGAGCAGTACTTC.

J is TRBJ2-7 and V is TRBV19; D is possibly TRBD1 (6 bases). Germline CDR1 and CDR2: LNHDA and SQIVND (reference sequence). This CDR3 is 13 amino acids long. V lost 3 bases, J lost 3 bases, and 9 bases lay in between. CDR3 sequence: CASSIPRGYEQYF. The DNA for the CDR3 is TGTGCCAGTAGTATCCCCAGGGGCTACGAGCAGTACTTC.

The chain employs TRBV6-5 and TRBJ2-7; 8 bases agree with TRBD1. CDR1 is MNHEY, CDR2 SVGAGI, per germline. The V gene end was trimmed by 0 bases and the J gene end by 2 bases; junction bases not matched to a gene: 0. The CDR3 covers 14 residues. The CDR3 DNA reads as TGTGCCAGCAGTTACTCGACAGGGGCCTACGAGCAGTACTTC. This translates into CASSYSTGAYEQYF.

The V and J genes are TRBV25-1 and TRBJ1-2; 9 bases map to TRBD1. The V segment lost 2 bases and the J segment 1 base; nucleotides outside the gene matches: 2. Per the germline V gene, CDR1 is MGHDK and CDR2 is SYGVNS. The CDR3 is 15 residues long. CDR3 DNA: TGTGCCAGCAGTGAACCGGGACAGGGTAACTATGGCTACACCTTC. Translated, it gives CASSEPGQGNYGYTF.

This CDR3 reads CASSGAWGGEQYF. As DNA, the CDR3 is TGTGCCAGCAGTGGAGCCTGGGGCGGCGAGCAGTACTTC. The chain uses TRBV7-9 and TRBJ2-7, with D tentatively TRBD1 (5 bases). The V end was cut by 6 bases, the J end by 6 bases, with 15 bases between. Per germline, CDR1 SEHNR and CDR2 FQNEAQ (reference sequence). This CDR3 is built from 13 residues.

With respect to this clone: The same CDR3 is also encoded by other DNA sequences in this sample. The chain joins TRBV11-2 to TRBJ1-5, with D perhaps matching TRBD1 (5 bases). CDR1 is SGHAT, CDR2 FQNNGV, per germline. Between the trimmed V and J ends, which lost 5 bases and 4 bases, there was a span of 15 bases. CDR3 length: 15 residues. Here the CDR3 DNA reads TGTGCCAGCAGCGCTGACAGCTCCGGGAATCAGCCCCAGCATTTT. This sequence encodes CASSADSSGNQPQHF. Complete variable domain (other parts from reference TRBV11-2 and TRBJ1-5): EAGVAQSPRYKIIEKRQSVAFWCNPISGHATLYWYQQILGQGPKLLIQFQNNGVVDDSQLPKDRFSAERLKGVDSTLKIQPAKLEDSAVYLCASSADSSGNQPQHFGDGTRLSIL.

V gene TRBV27 combines with J gene TRBJ2-7; no clear D gene. The CDR3 runs to 13 residues. The germline CDR1 and CDR2 sequences are MNHEY and SMNVEV (reference sequence). Trimming took off 5 bases at V and 4 bases at J, with 12 bases between the two ends. The CDR3 bases are TGTGCCAGCAGTCTCTCCCCAGGTTACGAGCAGTACTTC. This codes for CASSLSPGYEQYF.

The gene calls are TRBV6-5 and TRBJ1-2; 7 positions match TRBD1. Losses at the gene ends were 4 bases for V and 8 bases for J; bases not matched to a gene: 4. Germline CDR1 and CDR2: MNHEY and SVGAGI. The CDR3 spans 12 residues. Written as DNA, the CDR3 is TGTGCCAGCAGTTTTACAGGGGCGGGCTACACCTTC. Translated: CASSFTGAGYTF.

This clone was observed a handful of times. The chain has TRBV5-1 and TRBJ2-4; 13 positions match TRBD2. Germline V gene data show CDR1 as SGHRS and CDR2 as YFSETQ. The trim removed 3 bases at V and 9 bases at J, leaving 6 bases unmatched. The CDR3 extends over 15 amino acids. DNA for the CDR3: TGCGCCAGCAGCTCAGGACTAGCGGGAGACGCCATTCAGTACTTC. It yields the protein CASSSGLAGDAIQYF. The whole variable domain, filled in from reference TRBV5-1 and TRBJ2-4, reads KAGVTQTPRYLIKTRGQQVTLSCSPISGHRSVSWYQQTPGQGLQFLFEYFSETQRNKGNFPGRFSGRQFSNSRSEMNVSTLELGDSALYLCASSSGLAGDAIQYFGAGTRLSVL.

This clone has a single count. The chain combines TRBV10-3 with TRBJ2-7; the D is unclear. The CDR3 extends over 13 amino acids. The V gene's germline CDR1 is ENHRY and CDR2 SYGVKD. V was pared by 8 bases and J by 3 bases, with 14 bases between. CDR3 DNA sequence: TGTGCCATCGGCCGTCCGTCGGGCTACGAGCAGTACTTC. Residues: CAIGRPSGYEQYF.

This chain links TRBV19 with TRBJ1-1; 7 positions agree with TRBD1. The V segment lost 8 bases and the J segment 1 base; nucleotides outside the gene matches: 13. The CDR3 runs to 16 residues. CDR1 and CDR2 (germline): LNHDA, SQIVND (reference sequence). The CDR3 is CASPPGTGQRNTEAFF. As DNA, the CDR3 is TGTGCCAGTCCACCCGGGACGGGACAGAGGAACACTGAAGCTTTCTTT. Complete variable domain (other parts from reference TRBV19 and TRBJ1-1): DGGITQSPKYLFRKEGQNVTLSCEQNLNHDAMYWYRQDPGQGLRLIYYSQIVNDFQKGDIAEGYSVSREKKESFPLTVTSAQKNPTAFYLCASPPGTGQRNTEAFFGQGTRLTVV.

This clone was detected only a few times. Written as DNA, the CDR3 is TGTGCCAGCAGCTCCCGGGGTAGCGGGTTTATGTACGAGCAGTACTTC. It codes for CASSSRGSGFMYEQYF. This chain links TRBV7-2 with TRBJ2-7, with 7 positions matching TRBD2. V trimming: 4 bases; J trimming: 4 bases; junction bases outside the gene matches: 13. The CDR3 contains 16 residues. CDR1 SGHTA and CDR2 FQGNSA come from the germline V gene.

The gene calls are TRBV14 and TRBJ1-1; the D gene is possibly TRBD1 (5 bases). The CDR3 covers 12 residues. In germline, CDR1 is SGHDN, CDR2 FVKESK. Trimming took off 4 bases at V and 6 bases at J, with 9 bases between the two ends. The CDR3 coding sequence is TGTGCCAGCAGCCCTTGGGGCGCTGAAGCTTTCTTT. Protein: CASSPWGAEAFF.

The rearrangement uses TRBV7-3 and TRBJ1-5; TRBD1 matches 8 bases. This CDR3 contains 16 residues. Germline lookup yields CDR1 SGHTA and CDR2 FQGTGA. Losses at the gene ends were 2 bases for V and 5 bases for J; bases not matched to a gene: 8. CDR3 in DNA: TGTGCCAGCAGCTTAGCTTCGGACAGGGTGCATCAGCCCCAGCATTTT. Amino acids: CASSLASDRVHQPQHF.

This clone was observed a few times. Written as DNA, the CDR3 is TGTGCCAGCAGCCAAGATGTTGGGGGCGCAGATACGCAGTATTTT. Translating gives CASSQDVGGADTQYF. This chain joins TRBV4-2 and TRBJ2-3; TRBD1 might be the D (6 bases). The CDR3 is 15 residues long. Germline loops: CDR1 LGHNA, CDR2 YNFKEQ. V shed 0 bases and J shed 4 bases, with 11 bases lying between them.

The V gene is TRBV4-3, the J gene TRBJ2-2; 9 nucleotides agree with TRBD1. The V gene's germline CDR1 is LGHNA and CDR2 YSLEER. This CDR3 contains 16 residues. J lost 3 bases, V lost 0 bases, and 2 bases had no gene match. The CDR3 coding sequence is TGCGCCAGCAGCCAAGAACAGGGGGCTTACACCGGGGAGCTGTTTTTT. Encoded protein: CASSQEQGAYTGELFF.

This clone was observed a single time. J is TRBJ2-1 and V is TRBV4-2, with unresolved D. Trimming removed 4 bases from V and 10 bases from J, with 14 bases in between. Looked up from germline, CDR1 is LGHNA and CDR2 is YNFKEQ. The CDR3 contains 13 residues. The CDR3 here is CASSRTNPREQFF. The CDR3 DNA follows: TGTGCCAGCAGCCGAACGAATCCGAGAGAGCAGTTCTTC.

The table lists this clone with a few counts. This chain links TRBV29-1 with TRBJ2-7; 8 positions match TRBD1. The CDR3 consists of 14 residues. Germline V gives CDR1 SQVTM, CDR2 ANQGSEA. V shed 3 bases and J 4 bases; nucleotides not matched to a gene: 8. In nucleotides, the CDR3 is TGCAGCGTTGATGGGCAGGGGGCAAGGTACGAGCAGTACTTC. Amino acid sequence: CSVDGQGARYEQYF.

The chain carries TRBV10-3 and TRBJ2-7; D is undetermined. Trimming removed 11 bases at V and 0 bases at J, with 14 bases between. Germline V CDR1 and CDR2: ENHRY, SYGVKD. This CDR3 comprises 13 residues. CDR3 loop: CAARSGDSYEQYF. The CDR3 DNA reads as TGTGCCGCGCGCTCAGGCGACTCCTACGAGCAGTACTTC.